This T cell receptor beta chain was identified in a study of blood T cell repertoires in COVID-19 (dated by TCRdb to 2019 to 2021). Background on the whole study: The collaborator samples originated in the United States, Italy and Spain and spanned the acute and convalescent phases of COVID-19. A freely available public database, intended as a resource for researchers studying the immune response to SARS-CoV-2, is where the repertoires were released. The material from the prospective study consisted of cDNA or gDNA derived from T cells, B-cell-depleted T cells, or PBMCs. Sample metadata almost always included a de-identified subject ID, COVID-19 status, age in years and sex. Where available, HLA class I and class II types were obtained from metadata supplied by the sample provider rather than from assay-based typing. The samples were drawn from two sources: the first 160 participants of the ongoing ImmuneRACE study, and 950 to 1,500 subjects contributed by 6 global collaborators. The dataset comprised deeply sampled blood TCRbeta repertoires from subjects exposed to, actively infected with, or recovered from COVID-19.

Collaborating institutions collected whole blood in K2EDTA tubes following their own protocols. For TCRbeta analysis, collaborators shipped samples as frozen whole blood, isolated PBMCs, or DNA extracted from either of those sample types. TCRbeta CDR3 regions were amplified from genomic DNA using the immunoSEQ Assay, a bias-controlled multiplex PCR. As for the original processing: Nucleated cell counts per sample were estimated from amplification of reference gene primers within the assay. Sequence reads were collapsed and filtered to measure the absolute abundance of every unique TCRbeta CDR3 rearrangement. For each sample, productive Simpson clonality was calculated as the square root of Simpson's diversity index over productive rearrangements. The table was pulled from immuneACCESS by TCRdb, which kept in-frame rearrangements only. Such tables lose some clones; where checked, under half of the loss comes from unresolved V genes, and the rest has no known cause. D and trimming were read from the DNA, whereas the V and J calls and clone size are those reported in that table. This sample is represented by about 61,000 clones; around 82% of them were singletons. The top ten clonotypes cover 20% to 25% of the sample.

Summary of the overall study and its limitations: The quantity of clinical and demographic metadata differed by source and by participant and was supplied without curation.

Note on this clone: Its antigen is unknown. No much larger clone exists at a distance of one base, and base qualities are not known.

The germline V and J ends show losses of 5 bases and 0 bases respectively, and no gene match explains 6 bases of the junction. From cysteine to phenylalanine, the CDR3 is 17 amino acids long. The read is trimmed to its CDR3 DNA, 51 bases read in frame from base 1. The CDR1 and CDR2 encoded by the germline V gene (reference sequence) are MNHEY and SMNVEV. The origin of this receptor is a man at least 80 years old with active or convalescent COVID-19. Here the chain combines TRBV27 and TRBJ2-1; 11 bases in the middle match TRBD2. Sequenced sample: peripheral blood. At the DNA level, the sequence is TGTGCCAGCAGTCTAATAGCGGGAGGGGGCTCCTACAATGAGCAGTTCTTC. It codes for CASSLIAGGGSYNEQFF.